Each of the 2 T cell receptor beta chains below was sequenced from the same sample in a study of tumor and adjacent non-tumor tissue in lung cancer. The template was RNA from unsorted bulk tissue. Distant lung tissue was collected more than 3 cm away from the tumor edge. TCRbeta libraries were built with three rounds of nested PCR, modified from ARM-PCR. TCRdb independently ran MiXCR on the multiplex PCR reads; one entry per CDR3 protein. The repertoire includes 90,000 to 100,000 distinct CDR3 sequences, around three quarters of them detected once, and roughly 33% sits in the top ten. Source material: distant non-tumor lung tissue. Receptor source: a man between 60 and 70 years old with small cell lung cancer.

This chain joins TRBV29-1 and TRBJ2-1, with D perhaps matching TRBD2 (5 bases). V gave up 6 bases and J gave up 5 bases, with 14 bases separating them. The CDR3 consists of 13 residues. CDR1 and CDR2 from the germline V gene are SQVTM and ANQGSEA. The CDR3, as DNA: TGCAGCGTACCCCGCGGAGGAGACAATGAGCAGTTCTTC. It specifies CSVPRGGDNEQFF.

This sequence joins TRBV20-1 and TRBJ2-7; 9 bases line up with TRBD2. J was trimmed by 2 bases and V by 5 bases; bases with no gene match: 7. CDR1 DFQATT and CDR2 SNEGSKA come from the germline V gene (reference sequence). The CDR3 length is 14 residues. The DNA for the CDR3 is TGCAGTGCTCCCCCAGCGGGAGGCCCCTACGAGCAGTACTTC. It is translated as CSAPPAGGPYEQYF.